The clone carrying this TCR beta chain was found once. Additional DNA sequences in this sample encode the identical CDR3. The sample comes from a study of blood T cell repertoires in COVID-19. Here immunoSEQ multiplex PCR was the method, and the copy in TCRdb shows in-frame clones only, minus some. The repertoire consists of fewer than 200,000 clones, with roughly 79% occurring once and the leading ten covering roughly an eighth. CDR1 is MNHNY, CDR2 SVGAGI, per germline (reference sequence). J gave up 4 bases and V 2 bases, and 1 base lay outside the gene matches. CDR3 length: 14 amino acids. The genes are TRBV6-6 and TRBJ1-3; 8 positions agree with TRBD1. The source is a woman at least 80 years old with COVID-19, enrolled during active disease. Specimen: peripheral blood. For the CDR3, the DNA is TGTGCCAGCAGTTACAGGGACAGGGGAAACACCATATATTTT. Translating gives CASSYRDRGNTIYF.